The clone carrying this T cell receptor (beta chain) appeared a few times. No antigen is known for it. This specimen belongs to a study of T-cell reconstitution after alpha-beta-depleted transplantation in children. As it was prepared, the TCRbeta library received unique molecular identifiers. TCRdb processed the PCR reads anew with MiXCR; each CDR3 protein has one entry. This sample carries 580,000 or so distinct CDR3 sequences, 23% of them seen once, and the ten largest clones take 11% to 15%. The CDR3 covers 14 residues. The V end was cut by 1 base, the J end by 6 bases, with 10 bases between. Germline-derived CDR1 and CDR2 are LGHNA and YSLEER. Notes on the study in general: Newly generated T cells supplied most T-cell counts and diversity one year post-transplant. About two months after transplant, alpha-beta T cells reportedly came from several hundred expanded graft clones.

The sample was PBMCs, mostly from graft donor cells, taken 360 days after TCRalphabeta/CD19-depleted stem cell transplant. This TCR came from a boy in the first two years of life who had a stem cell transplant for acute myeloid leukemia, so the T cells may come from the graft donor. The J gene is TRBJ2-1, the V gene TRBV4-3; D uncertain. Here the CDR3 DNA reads TGCGCCAGCAGCCAAGGCTCTGCGTTCAATGAGCAGTTCTTC. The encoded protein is CASSQGSAFNEQFF.